Given below is one T cell receptor beta chain in context. The antigen is undetermined. The CDR3 has 15 amino acids. V lost 1 base, J lost 4 bases, and 11 bases lay in between. In germline, CDR1 is LNHNV, CDR2 YYDKDF (reference sequence). TCRdb re-called the reads with MiXCR, one entry per CDR3 protein. The sample carries some 700,000 distinct CDR3 sequences, 30% to 40% recorded once. These data are taken from a study of T cell repertoires in cytomegalovirus infection. Study details: Public TCR beta signatures marked donors with CMV infection and the matching HLA. Study-level points and caveats: HLA-C-restricted, CMV-specific TCR beta clonotypes were dominant ex vivo.

V gene TRBV15 combines with J gene TRBJ1-5; perhaps TRBD1 as D (5 bases). This sequence originates from a human donor in good health (CMV status not recorded). Some clones in this sample may be carry-over from other donors' samples. The sample consisted of cultured PBMCs, taken from culture after CMV antigen stimulation. The CDR3 DNA follows: TGTGCCACCAGCAGAGGTGACAGTCAGAATCAGCCCCAGCATTTT. Protein: CATSRGDSQNQPQHF.